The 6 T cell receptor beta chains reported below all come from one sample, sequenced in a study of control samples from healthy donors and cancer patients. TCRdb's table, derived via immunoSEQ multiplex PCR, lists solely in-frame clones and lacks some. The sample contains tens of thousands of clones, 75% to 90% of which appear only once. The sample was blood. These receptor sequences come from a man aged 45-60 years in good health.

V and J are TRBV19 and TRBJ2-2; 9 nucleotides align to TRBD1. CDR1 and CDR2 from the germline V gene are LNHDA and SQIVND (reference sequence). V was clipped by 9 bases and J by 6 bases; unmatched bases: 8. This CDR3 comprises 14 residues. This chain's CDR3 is CASLQGAHPGELFF. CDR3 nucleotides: TGTGCCAGCCTACAGGGGGCCCACCCCGGGGAGCTGTTTTTT.

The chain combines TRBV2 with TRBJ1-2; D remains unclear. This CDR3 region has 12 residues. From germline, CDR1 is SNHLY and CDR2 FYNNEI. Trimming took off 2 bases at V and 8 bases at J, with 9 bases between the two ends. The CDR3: CASSEQNEGYTF. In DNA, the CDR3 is TGTGCCAGCAGTGAACAAAACGAAGGCTACACCTTC.

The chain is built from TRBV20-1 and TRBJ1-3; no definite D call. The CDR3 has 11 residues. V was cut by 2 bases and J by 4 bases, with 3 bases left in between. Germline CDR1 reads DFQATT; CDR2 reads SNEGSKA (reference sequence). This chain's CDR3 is CSARSGNTIYF. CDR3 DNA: TGCAGTGCTAGAAGCGGAAACACCATATATTTT.

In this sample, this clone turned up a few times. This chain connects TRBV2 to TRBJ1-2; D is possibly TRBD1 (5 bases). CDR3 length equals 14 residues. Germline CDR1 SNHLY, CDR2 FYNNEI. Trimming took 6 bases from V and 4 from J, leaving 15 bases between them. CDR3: CASRGAGAGYGYTF. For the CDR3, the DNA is TGTGCCAGCAGGGGAGCTGGGGCGGGCTATGGCTACACCTTC.

This CDR3 reads CAISEEGTNQPQHF. CDR3 nucleotide sequence: TGTGCCATCAGTGAGGAAGGAACTAATCAGCCCCAGCATTTT. J is TRBJ1-5 and V is TRBV10-3; D is unclear. The V end was cut by 2 bases, the J end by 4 bases, with 9 bases between. The CDR3 runs to 14 residues. Per the germline V gene, CDR1 is ENHRY and CDR2 is SYGVKD.

The CDR3, as DNA: TGTGCCAGCAGCTTGGGCAGCGAGCAGTACTTC. Encoded protein: CASSLGSEQYF. The chain links TRBV11-3 to TRBJ2-7, with D unresolved. The germline V and J ends were trimmed by 3 bases and 6 bases, with 6 bases remaining between them. CDR1 and CDR2 from the germline V gene are SGHNT and YENEEA. The CDR3 sequence is 11 residues long.